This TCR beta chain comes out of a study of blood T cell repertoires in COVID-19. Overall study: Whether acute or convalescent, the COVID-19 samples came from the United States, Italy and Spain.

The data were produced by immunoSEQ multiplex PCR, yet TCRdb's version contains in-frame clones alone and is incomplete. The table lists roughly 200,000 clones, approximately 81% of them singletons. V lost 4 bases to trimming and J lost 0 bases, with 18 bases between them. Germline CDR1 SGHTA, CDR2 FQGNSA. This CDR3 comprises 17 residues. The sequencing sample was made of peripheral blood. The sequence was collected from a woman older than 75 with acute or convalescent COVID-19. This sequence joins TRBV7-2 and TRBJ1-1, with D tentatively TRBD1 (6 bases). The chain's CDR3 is CASSSTGQGTMNTEAFF. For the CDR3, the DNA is TGTGCCAGCAGCTCGACAGGTCAGGGTACCATGAACACTGAAGCTTTCTTT.